This T cell receptor (beta chain) was documented in a study of graft-versus-host responses after intestinal transplantation. Study details: Each recipient received anti-thymocyte globulin induction, then tacrolimus and steroids for 2 to 4 years.

A word on this clone: The antigen is unknown.

Germline V gene data show CDR1 as LNHDA and CDR2 as SQIVND (reference sequence). The CDR3 loop spans 14 amino acids. The V end was cut by 5 bases, the J end by 5 bases, with 13 bases between. Sequencing was performed with immunoSEQ multiplex PCR; in TCRdb, only in-frame clones are kept and a portion is missing. The sample carries 84,000 or so clones, over 75% recorded once. The sequence was obtained from a human donor who was the organ donor for an intestinal transplant. The rearrangement joins TRBV19 to TRBJ1-5; tentative D call: TRBD1 (5 bases). The material sequenced was unstimulated CD8+ T cells sorted from spleen or lymph node cells, taken before transplant. CDR3: CASSSIGGDQPQHF. DNA of the CDR3: TGTGCCAGTAGTTCTATTGGGGGAGATCAGCCCCAGCATTTT.